Here is one T cell receptor (beta chain) with its context. This specimen comes from a study of cytomegalovirus exposure and HLA in healthy donors. On the study more broadly: Approximately 190 million T cells yielded approximately 100 million unique TCR beta sequences, as an earlier analysis found.

The germline CDR1 and CDR2 sequences are SGDLS and YYNGEE. The CDR3 is 16 amino acids. The V and J ends lost 3 bases and 3 bases respectively, with 19 bases between them. The PCR had 60 Vbeta and 13 Jbeta primers. Libraries were prepared by immunoSEQ multiplex PCR; TCRdb keeps only in-frame clonotypes and omits some of them. The data hold 150,000 to 200,000 clones, with 80% to 90% observed a single time. The sequence derives from a man aged 18-30 years in good health and CMV-seropositive. Sample: PBMCs. The chain employs TRBV9 and TRBJ2-7, with D possibly being TRBD2 (6 bases). CDR3 sequence reads: CASSGRSGYPNYEQYF. CDR3 DNA sequence: TGTGCCAGCAGCGGTAGGAGCGGGTATCCCAACTACGAGCAGTACTTC.